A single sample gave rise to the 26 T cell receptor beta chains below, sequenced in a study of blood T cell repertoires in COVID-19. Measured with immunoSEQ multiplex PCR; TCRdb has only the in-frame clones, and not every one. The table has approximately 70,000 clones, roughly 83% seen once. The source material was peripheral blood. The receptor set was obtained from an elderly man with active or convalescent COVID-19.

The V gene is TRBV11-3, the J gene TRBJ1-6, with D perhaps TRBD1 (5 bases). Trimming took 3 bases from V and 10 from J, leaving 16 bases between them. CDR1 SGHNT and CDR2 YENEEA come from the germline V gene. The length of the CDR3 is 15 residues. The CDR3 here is CASSFSGGLKSPLHF. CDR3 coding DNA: TGTGCCAGCAGCTTTTCCGGGGGTTTGAAGTCACCCCTCCACTTT.

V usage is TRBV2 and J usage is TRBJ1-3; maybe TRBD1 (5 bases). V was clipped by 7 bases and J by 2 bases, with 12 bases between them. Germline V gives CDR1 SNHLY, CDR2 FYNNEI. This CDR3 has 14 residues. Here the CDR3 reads CASITGGTGNTIYF. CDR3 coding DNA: TGTGCCAGCATCACCGGGGGAACTGGAAACACCATATATTTT.

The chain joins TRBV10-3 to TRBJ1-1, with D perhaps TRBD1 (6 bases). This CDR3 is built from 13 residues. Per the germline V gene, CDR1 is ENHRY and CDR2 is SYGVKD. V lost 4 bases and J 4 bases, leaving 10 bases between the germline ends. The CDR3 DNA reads TGTGCCATCAGTGGCAGGGGTGGCACTGAAGCTTTCTTT. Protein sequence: CAISGRGGTEAFF.

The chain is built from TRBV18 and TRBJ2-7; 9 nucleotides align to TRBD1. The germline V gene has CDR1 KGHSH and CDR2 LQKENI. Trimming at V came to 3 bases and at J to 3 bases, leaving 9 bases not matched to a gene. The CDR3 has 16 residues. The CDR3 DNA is TGTGCCAGCTCACCCTCGGGACAGGGCGCGAACTACGAGCAGTACTTC. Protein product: CASSPSGQGANYEQYF. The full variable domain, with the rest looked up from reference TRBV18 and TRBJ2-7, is NAGVMQNPRHLVRRRGQEARLRCSPMKGHSHVYWYRQLPEEGLKFMVYLQKENIIDESGMPKERFSAEFPKEGPSILRIQQVVRGDSAAYFCASSPSGQGANYEQYFGPGTRLTVT.

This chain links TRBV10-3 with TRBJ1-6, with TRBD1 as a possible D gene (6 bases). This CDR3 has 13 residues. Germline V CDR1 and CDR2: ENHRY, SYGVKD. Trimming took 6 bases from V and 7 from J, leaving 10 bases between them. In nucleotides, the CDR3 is TGTGCCATCAGCGAACAGGGAAATTCACCCCTCCACTTT. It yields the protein CAISEQGNSPLHF.

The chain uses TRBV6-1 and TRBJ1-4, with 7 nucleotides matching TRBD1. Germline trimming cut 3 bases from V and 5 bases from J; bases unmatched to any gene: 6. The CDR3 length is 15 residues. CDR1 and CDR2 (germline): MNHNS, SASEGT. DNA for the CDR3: TGTGCCAGCAGTGATCCGGGACAGTTAAATGAAAAACTGTTTTTT. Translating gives CASSDPGQLNEKLFF.

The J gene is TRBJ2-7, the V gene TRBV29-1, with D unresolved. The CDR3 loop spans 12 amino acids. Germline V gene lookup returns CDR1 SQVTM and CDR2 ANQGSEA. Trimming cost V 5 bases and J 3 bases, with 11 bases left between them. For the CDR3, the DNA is TGCAGCGTTTACTTCACGGGCTACGAGCAGTACTTC. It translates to CSVYFTGYEQYF.

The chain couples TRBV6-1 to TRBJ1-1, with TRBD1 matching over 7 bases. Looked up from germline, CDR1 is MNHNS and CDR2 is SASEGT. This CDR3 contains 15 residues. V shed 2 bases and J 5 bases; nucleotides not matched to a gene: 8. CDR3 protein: CASSEQGQGETEAFF. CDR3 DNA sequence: TGTGCCAGCAGTGAACAGGGCCAGGGGGAAACTGAAGCTTTCTTT.

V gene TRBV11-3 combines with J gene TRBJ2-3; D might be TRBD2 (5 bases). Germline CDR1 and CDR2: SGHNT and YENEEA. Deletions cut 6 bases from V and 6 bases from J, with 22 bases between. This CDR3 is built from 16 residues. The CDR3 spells CASRGRGSGGSDTQYF. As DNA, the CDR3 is TGTGCCAGCAGAGGTAGAGGGAGCGGAGGCAGCGATACGCAGTATTTT.

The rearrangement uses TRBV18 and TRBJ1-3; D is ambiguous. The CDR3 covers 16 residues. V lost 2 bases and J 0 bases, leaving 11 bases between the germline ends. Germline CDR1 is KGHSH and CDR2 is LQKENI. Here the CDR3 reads CASSPGIPSSGNTIYF. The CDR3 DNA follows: TGTGCCAGCTCACCAGGAATCCCTAGCTCTGGAAACACCATATATTTT.

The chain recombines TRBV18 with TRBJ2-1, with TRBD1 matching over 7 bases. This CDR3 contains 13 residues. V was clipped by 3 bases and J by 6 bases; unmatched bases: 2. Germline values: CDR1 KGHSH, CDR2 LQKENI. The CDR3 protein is CASSPGQINEQFF. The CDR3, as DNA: TGTGCCAGCTCACCGGGACAGATCAATGAGCAGTTCTTC.

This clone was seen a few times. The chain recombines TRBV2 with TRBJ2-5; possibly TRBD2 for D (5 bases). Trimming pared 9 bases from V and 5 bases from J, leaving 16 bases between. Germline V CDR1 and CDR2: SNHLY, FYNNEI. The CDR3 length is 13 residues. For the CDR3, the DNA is TGTGCCAGTACCCGGAGGAACGCGGAGACCCAGTACTTC. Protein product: CASTRRNAETQYF. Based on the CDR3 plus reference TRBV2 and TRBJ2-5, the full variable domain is EPEVTQTPSHQVTQMGQEVILRCVPISNHLYFYWYRQILGQKVEFLVSFYNNEISEKSEIFDDQFSVERPDGSNFTLKIRSTKLEDSAMYFCASTRRNAETQYFGPGTRLLVL.

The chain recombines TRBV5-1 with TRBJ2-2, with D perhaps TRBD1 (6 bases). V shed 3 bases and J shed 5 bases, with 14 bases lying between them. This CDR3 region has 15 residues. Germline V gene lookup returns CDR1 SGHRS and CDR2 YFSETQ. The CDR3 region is CASSSRTAGTGELFF. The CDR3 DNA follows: TGCGCCAGCAGCTCCAGGACAGCAGGGACCGGGGAGCTGTTTTTT.

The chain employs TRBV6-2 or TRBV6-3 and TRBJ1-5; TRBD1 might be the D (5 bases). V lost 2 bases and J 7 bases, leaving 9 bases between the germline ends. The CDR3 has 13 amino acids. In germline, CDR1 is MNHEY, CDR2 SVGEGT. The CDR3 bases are TGTGCCAGCAGTTACCGTGACAGCCAGCCCCAGCATTTT. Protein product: CASSYRDSQPQHF.

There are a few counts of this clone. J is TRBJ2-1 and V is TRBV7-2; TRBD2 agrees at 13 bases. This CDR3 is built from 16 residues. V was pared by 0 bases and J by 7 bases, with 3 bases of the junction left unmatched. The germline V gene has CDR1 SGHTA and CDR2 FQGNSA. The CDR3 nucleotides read TGTGCCAGCAGCTTAGCGTGGACTAGCGGGAGAAATGAGCAGTTCTTC. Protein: CASSLAWTSGRNEQFF.

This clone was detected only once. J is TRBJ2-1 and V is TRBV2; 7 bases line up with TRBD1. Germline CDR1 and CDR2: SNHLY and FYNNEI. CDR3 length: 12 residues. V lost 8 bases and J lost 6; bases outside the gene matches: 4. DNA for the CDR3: TGTGCCAGCTCGGACAGGCCCAATGAGCAGTTCTTC. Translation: CASSDRPNEQFF.

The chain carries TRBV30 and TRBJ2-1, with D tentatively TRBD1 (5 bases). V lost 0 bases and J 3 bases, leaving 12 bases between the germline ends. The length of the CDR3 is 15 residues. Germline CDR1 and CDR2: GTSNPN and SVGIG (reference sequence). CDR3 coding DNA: TGTGCCTGGAGTGTACCCAGGGCTTACTACAATGAGCAGTTCTTC. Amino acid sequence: CAWSVPRAYYNEQFF. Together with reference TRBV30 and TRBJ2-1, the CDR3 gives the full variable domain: SQTIHQWPATLVQPVGSPLSLECTVEGTSNPNLYWYRQAAGRGLQLLFYSVGIGQISSEVPQNLSASRPQDRQFILSSKKLLLSDSGFYLCAWSVPRAYYNEQFFGPGTRLTVL.

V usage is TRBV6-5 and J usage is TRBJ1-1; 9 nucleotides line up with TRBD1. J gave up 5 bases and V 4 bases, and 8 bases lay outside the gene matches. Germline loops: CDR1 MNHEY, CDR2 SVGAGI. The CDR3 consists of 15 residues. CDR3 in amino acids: CASSSSGQGRTEAFF. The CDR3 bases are TGTGCCAGCAGTTCCTCAGGACAGGGGAGGACTGAAGCTTTCTTT.

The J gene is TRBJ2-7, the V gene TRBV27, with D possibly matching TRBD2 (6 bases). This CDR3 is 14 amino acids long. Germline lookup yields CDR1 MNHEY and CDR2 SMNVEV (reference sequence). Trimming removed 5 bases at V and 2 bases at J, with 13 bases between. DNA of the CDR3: TGTGCCAGCAGTAGGCGAGGAGGGGCCTACGAGCAGTACTTC. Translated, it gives CASSRRGGAYEQYF.

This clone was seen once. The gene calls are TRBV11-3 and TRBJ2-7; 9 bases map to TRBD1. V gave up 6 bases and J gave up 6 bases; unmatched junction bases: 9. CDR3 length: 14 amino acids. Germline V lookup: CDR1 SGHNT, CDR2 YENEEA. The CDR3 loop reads CASRRGQGSSEQYF. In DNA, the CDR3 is TGTGCCAGCAGGAGGGGACAGGGATCATCCGAGCAGTACTTC.

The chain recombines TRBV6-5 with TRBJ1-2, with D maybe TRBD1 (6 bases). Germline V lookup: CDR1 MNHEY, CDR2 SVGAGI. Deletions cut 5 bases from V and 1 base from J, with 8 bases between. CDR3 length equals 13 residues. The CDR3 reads CASSLDSNYGYTF. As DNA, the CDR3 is TGTGCCAGCAGTCTGGACAGTAACTATGGCTACACCTTC.

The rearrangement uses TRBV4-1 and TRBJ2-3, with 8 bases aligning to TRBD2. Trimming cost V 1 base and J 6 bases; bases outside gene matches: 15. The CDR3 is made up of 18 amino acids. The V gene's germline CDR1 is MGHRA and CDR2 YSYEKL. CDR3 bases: TGCGCCAGCAGCCAAGTATTAAGCCTAGCGGGCCTCTCGGATACGCAGTATTTT. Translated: CASSQVLSLAGLSDTQYF.

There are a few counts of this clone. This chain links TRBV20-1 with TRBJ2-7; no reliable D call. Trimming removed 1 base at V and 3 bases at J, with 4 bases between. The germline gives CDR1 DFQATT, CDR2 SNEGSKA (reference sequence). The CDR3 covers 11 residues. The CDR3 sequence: CSARANYEQYF. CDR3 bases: TGCAGTGCTAGAGCTAACTACGAGCAGTACTTC.

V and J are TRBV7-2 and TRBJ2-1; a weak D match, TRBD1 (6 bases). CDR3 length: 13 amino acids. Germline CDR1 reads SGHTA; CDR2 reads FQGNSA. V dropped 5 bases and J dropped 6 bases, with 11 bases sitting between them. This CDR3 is CASSGWTVNEQFF. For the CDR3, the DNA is TGTGCCAGCAGCGGGTGGACAGTCAATGAGCAGTTCTTC.

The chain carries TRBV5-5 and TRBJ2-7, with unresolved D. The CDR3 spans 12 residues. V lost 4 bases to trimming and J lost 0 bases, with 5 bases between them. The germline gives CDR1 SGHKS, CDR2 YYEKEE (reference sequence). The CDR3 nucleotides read TGTGCCAGCAGCCCCAGCTCCTACGAGCAGTACTTC. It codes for CASSPSSYEQYF. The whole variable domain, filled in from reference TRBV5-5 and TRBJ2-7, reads DAGVTQSPTHLIKTRGQQVTLRCSPISGHKSVSWYQQVLGQGPQFIFQYYEKEERGRGNFPDRFSARQFPNYSSELNVNALLLGDSALYLCASSPSSYEQYFGPGTRLTVT.

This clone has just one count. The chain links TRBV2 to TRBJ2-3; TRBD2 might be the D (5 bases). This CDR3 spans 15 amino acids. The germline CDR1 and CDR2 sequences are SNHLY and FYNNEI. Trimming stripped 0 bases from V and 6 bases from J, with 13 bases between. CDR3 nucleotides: TGTGCCAGCAGTGAAGCGCGGGCGGGCAGTGATACGCAGTATTTT. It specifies CASSEARAGSDTQYF.